What follows are 3 T cell receptor beta chains derived from one specimen sequenced in a study of CD8+CD57+ T cells in acquired aplastic anemia. Patients chosen for sequencing had shown CD8+CD57+ cell expansion by flow cytometry. Genomic DNA, serving as template, underwent TCR beta VDJ and CDR3 profiling. TCRdb fed the reads into MiXCR, producing one record per CDR3 protein. The sample lists a few hundred thousand distinct CDR3 sequences, roughly a third occurring once. The sample consisted of sorted CD4+, CD8+, or CD8+CD57+ T cells (not recorded which) from PBMCs. Receptors originate from a human donor with aplastic anemia.

The V call is TRBV19, the J call TRBJ2-2; D tentatively reads TRBD1 or TRBD2 (6 bases each). Trimming removed 1 base from V and 6 bases from J, with 15 bases in between. The CDR3 sequence is 16 residues long. CDR1 LNHDA and CDR2 SQIVND come from the germline V gene (reference sequence). The DNA for the CDR3 is TGTGCCAGTAGTATAGCCGGAGGGGGGCGTGCCGGGGAGCTGTTTTTT. Translation gives CASSIAGGGRAGELFF.

There are many counts of this clonotype. CDR3 sequence reads: CASSGSQGVGYGYTF. DNA of the CDR3: TGTGCCAGTAGTGGCTCACAGGGGGTTGGCTATGGCTACACCTTC. The chain carries TRBV19 and TRBJ1-2; the match to TRBD1 covers 8 bases. The germline V gene encodes CDR1 LNHDA and CDR2 SQIVND (reference sequence). J was trimmed by 4 bases and V by 5 bases; bases with no gene match: 9. This CDR3 contains 15 residues.

Concerning this clonotype itself: A read error is possible here, since a much larger clone lies one base away. V usage is TRBV20-1 and J usage is TRBJ2-7, with D uncertain. The CDR3 contains 13 residues. The germline gives CDR1 DFQATT, CDR2 SNEGSKA (reference sequence). The CDR3 DNA sequence: TGCAGTGCTAGACTCGGGCAGAGCTACGGGCAGTACTTC. Its protein product is CSARLGQSYGQYF.